The rows below give T cell receptor beta chains drawn from one sample of a study of OX40 agonist ivuxolimab in advanced cancers. Profiling relied on immunoSEQ multiplex PCR, and the TCRdb table lists in-frame clones only, not all of them. The sample lists tens of thousands of clones, roughly 90% occurring once. Source: CD4+ or CD8+ T cells sorted from blood, taken in a trial of the OX40 agonist ivuxolimab. The receptors here all came from an adult with an advanced solid tumor such as melanoma, head and neck, liver or kidney cancer. Each CDR3 is given with its conserved first and last residue. A D gene is named only where the DNA matches it firmly. Not every row has a clone size; where given, it reads once, few, many or a size class.

DNA: TGTGCCAGCAGCCAAGAGTTCAGGGGAAATGAAAAACTGTTTTTT
CDR3: CASSQEFRGNEKLFF
J: TRBJ1-4
V: TRBV4-2
size: NA
D: NA

DNA: TGTGCCAGTAGTCCCCAGGGGGCTGTCACCGGGGAGCTGTTTTTT
CDR3: CASSPQGAVTGELFF
J: TRBJ2-2
V: TRBV19
size: NA
D: TRBD1

DNA: TGCGCCAGCAGCTTGGGGCCGGATAGATACAATGAGCAGTTCTTC
CDR3: CASSLGPDRYNEQFF
J: TRBJ2-1
V: TRBV5-1
size: NA
D: NA

DNA: TGTGCCAGCAGCCAAGATCGATACCCCCGGACAGGGCCCGCAGGGAACACCATATATTTT
CDR3: CASSQDRYPRTGPAGNTIYF
J: TRBJ1-3
V: TRBV4-2
size: NA
D: TRBD1

DNA: TGTGCCATCAGATCAACTAGCGGGAGTTCCTCCTACAATGAGCAGTTCTTC
CDR3: CAIRSTSGSSSYNEQFF
J: TRBJ2-1
V: TRBV10-3
size: NA
D: TRBD2

DNA: TGTGCCAGCTCACGGTCGCTAGCTGGTGGCGGGGAGCTGTTTTTT
CDR3: CASSRSLAGGGELFF
J: TRBJ2-2
V: TRBV18
size: NA
D: NA

DNA: TGTGCCAGCAGCCCCAAGGGCAGGGGCGCTCAAGAGACCCAGTACTTC
CDR3: CASSPKGRGAQETQYF
J: TRBJ2-5
V: TRBV7-3
size: NA
D: NA

DNA: TGTGCCAGCAGCTTCCCTCCAGCCTCCTACGAGCAGTACTTC
CDR3: CASSFPPASYEQYF
J: TRBJ2-7
V: TRBV7-3
size: NA
D: NA

DNA: TGCGCCAACGACAGCGACCTCACTGAAGCTTTCTTT
CDR3: CANDSDLTEAFF
J: TRBJ1-1
V: TRBV10-1
size: NA
D: NA

DNA: TGCGCCAGCAGCTTGGCCTGGGGGGGAGGTAACGTTTACGAGCAGTACTTC
CDR3: CASSLAWGGGNVYEQYF
J: TRBJ2-7
V: TRBV5-1
size: few
D: TRBD2

DNA: TGTGCCAGCAGTTCCCTGAGGAGCTCCTACAATGAGCAGTTCTTC
CDR3: CASSSLRSSYNEQFF
J: TRBJ2-1
V: TRBV28
size: NA
D: NA

DNA: TGTGCCAGCAGTGGGACAGACCTAAGGGCCCAGCATTTT
CDR3: CASSGTDLRAQHF
J: TRBJ1-5
V: TRBV28
size: NA
D: TRBD1

DNA: TGTGCCAGCAGCTCTACACAGAGCTCCTATAATTCACCCCTCCACTTT
CDR3: CASSSTQSSYNSPLHF
J: TRBJ1-6
V: TRBV9
size: NA
D: NA

DNA: TGTGCCAGTAGTATCGCAGGTTCGGAGACCCAGTACTTC
CDR3: CASSIAGSETQYF
J: TRBJ2-5
V: TRBV19
size: NA
D: NA

DNA: TGTGCCAGCAGCTTTGTAGCGGGTGGCCCCTACGAGCAGTACTTC
CDR3: CASSFVAGGPYEQYF
J: TRBJ2-7
V: TRBV27
size: NA
D: TRBD2

DNA: TGTGCCAGCAGCTTACTAGGGGGGGACCACGCCTTCACAGATACGCAGTATTTT
CDR3: CASSLLGGDHAFTDTQYF
J: TRBJ2-3
V: TRBV11-3
size: NA
D: NA

DNA: TGTGCCAGCAGCGTCGGACTAGCGGTCCCCCCAAGAGGGGAGCTGTTTTTT
CDR3: CASSVGLAVPPRGELFF
J: TRBJ2-2
V: TRBV5-4
size: NA
D: TRBD2

DNA: TGTGCCAGTACCCCGGGACAGGGATACGGCTACACCTTC
CDR3: CASTPGQGYGYTF
J: TRBJ1-2
V: TRBV19
size: NA
D: TRBD1

DNA: TGTGCCAGCAGCAGACAGGGGGCGGGGGACACTGAAGCTTTCTTT
CDR3: CASSRQGAGDTEAFF
J: TRBJ1-1
V: TRBV5-4
size: NA
D: TRBD1

DNA: TGTGCCAGCAGCTTGCCGGAGGGCAAAAACATTCAGTACTTC
CDR3: CASSLPEGKNIQYF
J: TRBJ2-4
V: TRBV5-4
size: NA
D: NA

DNA: TGTGCCAGCAGCCCTAACGGTGGAGGAAGCTCCTACGAGCAGTACTTC
CDR3: CASSPNGGGSSYEQYF
J: TRBJ2-7
V: TRBV11-3
size: NA
D: NA

DNA: TGTGCCAGCAGGGAGTTTGGGACAGCCTACCAAGAGACCCAGTACTTC
CDR3: CASREFGTAYQETQYF
J: TRBJ2-5
V: TRBV6-6
size: NA
D: TRBD1

DNA: TGTGCCAGTAGGACTACGACAGGGGCTCTCTCCGAGCAGTACTTC
CDR3: CASRTTTGALSEQYF
J: TRBJ2-7
V: TRBV19
size: NA
D: TRBD1

DNA: TGCGCCAGCAGTCAAGGGACAGGGAGCTCCTACGAGCAGTACTTC
CDR3: CASSQGTGSSYEQYF
J: TRBJ2-7
V: TRBV23-1
size: NA
D: TRBD1

DNA: TGCGCCAGCGGAGACGGAGGAGGCCACGAGCAGTACTTC
CDR3: CASGDGGGHEQYF
J: TRBJ2-7
V: TRBV5-1
size: NA
D: NA

DNA: TGTGCCAGCAGCCTGGGACAGGGGATTCGGGAGCTGTTTTTT
CDR3: CASSLGQGIRELFF
J: TRBJ2-2
V: TRBV7-9
size: NA
D: TRBD1

DNA: TGTGCCAGCAGCTTAAGGCGACAGGGGCTCTACAATGAGCAGTTCTTC
CDR3: CASSLRRQGLYNEQFF
J: TRBJ2-1
V: TRBV7-2
size: NA
D: TRBD1

DNA: TGCGCCAGCAGCCGGTCAGGTGGGGACCTGAACACTGAAGCTTTCTTT
CDR3: CASSRSGGDLNTEAFF
J: TRBJ1-1
V: TRBV4-3
size: NA
D: NA

DNA: TGTGCCAGCAGCTTACCCGGGACTAGCGGGAGTCGCGGTACGCAGTATTTT
CDR3: CASSLPGTSGSRGTQYF
J: TRBJ2-3
V: TRBV7-9
size: NA
D: TRBD2

DNA: TGCGCCAGCAGCAATGTGGGACTAGCGGGAGGTAGAAATGAGCAGTTCTTC
CDR3: CASSNVGLAGGRNEQFF
J: TRBJ2-1
V: TRBV4-1
size: once
D: TRBD2

DNA: TGTGCCAGCAGTGAATTCACTAGCGGGATCTCCTACGAGCAGTACTTC
CDR3: CASSEFTSGISYEQYF
J: TRBJ2-7
V: TRBV6-1
size: NA
D: TRBD2

DNA: TGTGCCAGCAGTGCCGACAGGGGGATTGGAAACACCATATATTTT
CDR3: CASSADRGIGNTIYF
J: TRBJ1-3
V: TRBV2
size: few
D: TRBD1

DNA: TGTGCCAGCAGAACCGTCGCCCATTCGACCGGGGAGCTGTTTTTT
CDR3: CASRTVAHSTGELFF
J: TRBJ2-2
V: TRBV2
size: NA
D: NA

DNA: TGCGCCAGCAGCTTGCCGCTAGCGGAAGGCACAGATACGCAGTATTTT
CDR3: CASSLPLAEGTDTQYF
J: TRBJ2-3
V: TRBV5-1
size: NA
D: TRBD2